This TCR beta chain emerged from a study of blood T cell repertoires in COVID-19. Background on the study: Samples of COVID-19 (acute and convalescent) were obtained from the United States, Italy and Spain. Sample material is recorded as cDNA or gDNA derived from T cells, B-cell-depleted T cells, or PBMCs.

In the study's own analysis: Cell counts per sample came from amplifying reference gene primers. Assay: immunoSEQ multiplex PCR; the TCRdb copy retains only in-frame clones and omits some. That table supplies the V and J calls and clone size; D and trimming were determined from the DNA. The sample yields some 310,000 clones, almost 90% seen once. Patients of the Seattle cohort, enrolled during active infection, were followed longitudinally. The CDR3 sequence is 13 residues long. V dropped 5 bases and J dropped 6 bases, with 17 bases sitting between them. Germline CDR1 reads GTSNPN; CDR2 reads SVGIG (reference sequence).

The chain recombines TRBV30 with TRBJ2-7, with TRBD1 as a possible D gene (5 bases). The sequenced material came from peripheral blood. The sequence derives from a woman aged 35 to 49 with COVID-19, enrolled during active disease. The CDR3 loop is CAWGSPGASEQYF. Here the CDR3 DNA reads TGTGCCTGGGGTTCCCCTGGGGCCTCCGAGCAGTACTTC.